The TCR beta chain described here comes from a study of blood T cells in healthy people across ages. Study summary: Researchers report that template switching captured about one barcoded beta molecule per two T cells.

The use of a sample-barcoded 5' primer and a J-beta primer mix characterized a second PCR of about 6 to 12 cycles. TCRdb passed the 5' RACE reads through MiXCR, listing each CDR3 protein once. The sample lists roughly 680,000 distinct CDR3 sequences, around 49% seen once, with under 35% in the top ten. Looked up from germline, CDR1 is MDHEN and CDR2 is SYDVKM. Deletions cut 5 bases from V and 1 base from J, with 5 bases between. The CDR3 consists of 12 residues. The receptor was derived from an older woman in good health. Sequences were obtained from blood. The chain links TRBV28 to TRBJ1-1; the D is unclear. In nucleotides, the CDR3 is TGTGCCAGCAGTACCACGAACACTGAAGCTTTCTTT. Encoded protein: CASSTTNTEAFF.